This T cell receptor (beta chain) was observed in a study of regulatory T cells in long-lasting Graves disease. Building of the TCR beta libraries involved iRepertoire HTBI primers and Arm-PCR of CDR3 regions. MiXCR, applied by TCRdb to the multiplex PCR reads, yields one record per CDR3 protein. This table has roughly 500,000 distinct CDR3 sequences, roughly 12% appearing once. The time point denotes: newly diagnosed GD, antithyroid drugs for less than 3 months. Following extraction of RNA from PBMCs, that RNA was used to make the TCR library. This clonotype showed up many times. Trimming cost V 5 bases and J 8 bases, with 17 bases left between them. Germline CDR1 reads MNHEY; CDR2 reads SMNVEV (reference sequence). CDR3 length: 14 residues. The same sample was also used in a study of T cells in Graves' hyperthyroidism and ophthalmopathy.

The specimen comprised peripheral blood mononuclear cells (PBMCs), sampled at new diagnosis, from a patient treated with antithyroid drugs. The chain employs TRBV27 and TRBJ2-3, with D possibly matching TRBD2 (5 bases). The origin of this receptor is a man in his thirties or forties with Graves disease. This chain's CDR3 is CASSPQSLGSTQYF. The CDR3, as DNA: TGTGCCAGCAGTCCTCAAAGTTTGGGGAGTACGCAGTATTTT.